A selection of T cell receptor beta chains follows, all from one sample in a study of T cell responses to AZD1222 COVID-19 vaccine. TCRdb's copy holds only in-frame clones and misses some; the assay was immunoSEQ multiplex PCR. Here the sample spans 100,000 to 150,000 clones, just over 85% being singletons. The sequencing here drew on peripheral blood, taken on day 0 of AZD1222 vaccination. Receptors originate from an adult in good health. Both conserved end residues are part of each CDR3. A D gene is named only where the DNA matches it firmly. Part of the rows lack a size; the others show once, few, many or a class for expanded clones.

V gene	D gene	clone size	J gene	CDR3 DNA	CDR3 protein
TRBV10-1	.	.	TRBJ2-3	TGCGCCAGCAGTGAAGGTAACAGCTTCACAGATACGCAGTATTTT	CASSEGNSFTDTQYF
TRBV3-1/TRBV3-2	.	.	TRBJ1-1	TGTGCCAGCAGCCAAGTAGCGGGGACCACTGAAGCTTTCTTT	CASSQVAGTTEAFF
TRBV7-9	TRBD2	.	TRBJ2-1	TGTGCCAGCAGCTTCGGGACTAGCATCACCAATGAGCAGTTCTTC	CASSFGTSITNEQFF
TRBV28	TRBD1	.	TRBJ1-4	TGTGCCATCCCAGCCGGGACAGGGTTGGAAAAACTGTTTTTT	CAIPAGTGLEKLFF
TRBV28	TRBD1	.	TRBJ2-7	TGTGCCAGCAGGAACCAGGGGGTGTCCTACGAGCAGTACTTC	CASRNQGVSYEQYF
TRBV6-6	TRBD1	.	TRBJ1-2	TGTGCCAGCGCTGGACAGGGGGCATTTTTTGGCTACACCTTC	CASAGQGAFFGYTF
TRBV27	TRBD1	.	TRBJ2-6	TGTGCCAGCAGCCCCGGGACAGGGGTTCCATCTGGGGCCAACGTCCTGACTTTC	CASSPGTGVPSGANVLTF
TRBV9	.	once	TRBJ2-5	TGTGCCAGCAGCGCGGGGCGGGCACAAGAGACCCAGTACTTC	CASSAGRAQETQYF
TRBV19	.	.	TRBJ1-3	TGTGCCAGTATCGATCAGGGAATAGGAAACACCATATATTTT	CASIDQGIGNTIYF
TRBV18	.	.	TRBJ1-1	TGTGCCAGCTCACCGCAGAACACTGAAGCTTTCTTT	CASSPQNTEAFF
TRBV12-3/TRBV12-4	.	.	TRBJ1-1	TGTGCCAGCAGCCTCTACACTGAAGCTTTCTTT	CASSLYTEAFF
TRBV3-1/TRBV3-2	.	.	TRBJ1-4	TGTGCCAGCAGCCAAAGGGGGACATTAGATGAAAAACTGTTTTTT	CASSQRGTLDEKLFF
TRBV6-2/TRBV6-3	TRBD1	.	TRBJ1-3	TGTGCCAGCAGTACCCTACGACAGGGGCGAAACACCATATATTTT	CASSTLRQGRNTIYF
TRBV28	.	.	TRBJ2-5	TGTGCCAGCAGCTGGGCAGGCGTCCAAGAGACCCAGTACTTC	CASSWAGVQETQYF
TRBV27	.	.	TRBJ1-1	TGTGCCAGCAGTTTATCAGGGGGGCATGAAGCTTTCTTT	CASSLSGGHEAFF
TRBV10-3	.	.	TRBJ1-2	TGTGCCATCAGTCCCGAAATTTTCTATGGCTACACCTTC	CAISPEIFYGYTF
TRBV28	.	.	TRBJ1-1	TGTGCCAGCAGTTACAGGGCCAGGGACACTGAAGCTTTCTTT	CASSYRARDTEAFF
TRBV7-9	.	.	TRBJ1-2	TGTGCCAGCAGCTTAGCTGGGTCCTATGGCTACACCTTC	CASSLAGSYGYTF
TRBV5-1	TRBD2	.	TRBJ2-4	TGCGCCAGCAGCTTCAAACCCGAGGGAGGACTAGCGTCCGGCATTCAGTACTTC	CASSFKPEGGLASGIQYF
TRBV18	.	.	TRBJ1-1	TGTGCCAGCTCACCACTTCGGGAAGGCGGGGAAGCTTTCTTT	CASSPLREGGEAFF
TRBV7-2	TRBD1	.	TRBJ1-3	TGTGCCAGCAGCCCTATTACCTTGGCAGGGGGCTGGGGAAACACCATATATTTT	CASSPITLAGGWGNTIYF
TRBV19	.	.	TRBJ2-7	TGTGCCAGTAGTGCCCTTTCTGTTTCCTACGAGCAGTACTTC	CASSALSVSYEQYF
TRBV9	.	.	TRBJ2-1	TGTGCCAGCAGCGAGACTAGTTTCTCCTACAATGAGCAGTTCTTC	CASSETSFSYNEQFF
TRBV11-3	TRBD1	.	TRBJ2-7	TGTGCCAGCAGCGTCGGACAGGGGACTTCCTACGAGCAGTACTTC	CASSVGQGTSYEQYF
TRBV4-3	.	.	TRBJ1-4	TGCGCCAGCAGCCCCGCCTGGGGGGCATCTGAAAAACTGTTTTTT	CASSPAWGASEKLFF
TRBV25-1	.	.	TRBJ1-1	TGTGCCAGCAGGGGGATCACTGAAGCTTTCTTT	CASRGITEAFF
TRBV7-6	TRBD2	.	TRBJ2-1	TGTGCCAGCAGCGGACTAGCGGGGGCCACCAGGAATGAGCAGTTCTTC	CASSGLAGATRNEQFF
TRBV2	.	.	TRBJ1-1	TGTGCCAGCAGCGCCCGGAGAGCGAGTGGGGGCGGAAACACTGAAGCTTTCTTT	CASSARRASGGGNTEAFF
TRBV4-3	TRBD2	.	TRBJ2-5	TGCGCCAGCAGCCAAGCGGGATCAGCGGGGATTGAAGAGACCCAGTACTTC	CASSQAGSAGIEETQYF
TRBV4-2	.	.	TRBJ2-3	TGTGCCAGCAGCCGAGAGAGAGGTCCAGATACGCAGTATTTT	CASSRERGPDTQYF
TRBV29-1	TRBD1	.	TRBJ2-5	TGCAGCGTTGAAGGACAGGGTGGGCAGGAGACCCAGTACTTC	CSVEGQGGQETQYF